A selection of T cell receptor beta chains follows, all from one sample in a study of beta chain features in type 1 diabetes. Repertoires were generated with immunoSEQ multiplex PCR, while TCRdb's copy carries only in-frame clones and drops some. The sample holds about 40,000 clones, 45% to 50% seen once. Source material: central memory CD4+ T cells from blood. These receptors were taken from a woman aged 18-30 years in good health. The CDR3 runs from the conserved cysteine through the conserved F or W. D genes are given only for firm matches. Expanded clones get a size class; other rows say once, few or many, or leave the size out.

d_call: TRBD2
j_call: TRBJ2-5
clone_size: .
v_call: TRBV11-2
cdr3_aa: CASSLLSGRPMQETQYF
cdr3_nt: TGTGCCAGCAGCTTACTAAGCGGGAGACCGATGCAAGAGACCCAGTACTTC

d_call: .
j_call: TRBJ2-2
clone_size: .
v_call: TRBV7-9
cdr3_aa: CASSLTANTGELFF
cdr3_nt: TGTGCCAGCAGCTTAACAGCGAACACCGGGGAGCTGTTTTTT

d_call: .
j_call: TRBJ1-1
clone_size: few
v_call: TRBV2
cdr3_aa: CASSAGTPVNTEAFF
cdr3_nt: TGTGCCAGCAGCGCCGGGACACCGGTGAACACTGAAGCTTTCTTT

d_call: TRBD1
j_call: TRBJ1-5
clone_size: .
v_call: TRBV29-1
cdr3_aa: CSVAGQDRNQPQHF
cdr3_nt: TGCAGCGTTGCAGGACAGGACCGCAATCAGCCCCAGCATTTT

d_call: TRBD1
j_call: TRBJ1-3
clone_size: .
v_call: TRBV4-1
cdr3_aa: CASSQAGTALNTIYF
cdr3_nt: TGCGCCAGCAGCCAAGCGGGGACAGCTTTAAACACCATATATTTT

d_call: TRBD2
j_call: TRBJ2-1
clone_size: .
v_call: TRBV18
cdr3_aa: CASSPRLAGEVEQFF
cdr3_nt: TGTGCCAGCTCACCAAGGTTAGCGGGAGAGGTTGAGCAGTTCTTC

d_call: .
j_call: TRBJ2-7
clone_size: .
v_call: TRBV7-8
cdr3_aa: CASSLALQVYYEQYF
cdr3_nt: TGTGCCAGCAGCTTAGCACTCCAGGTTTACTACGAGCAGTACTTC

d_call: TRBD1
j_call: TRBJ2-1
clone_size: .
v_call: TRBV2
cdr3_aa: CASREGQDSYNEQFF
cdr3_nt: TGTGCCAGCAGGGAAGGACAGGACTCCTACAATGAGCAGTTCTTC

d_call: TRBD2
j_call: TRBJ2-7
clone_size: .
v_call: TRBV10-3
cdr3_aa: CAISAQVAGVHEQYF
cdr3_nt: TGTGCCATCAGTGCTCAGGTAGCGGGAGTACACGAGCAGTACTTC

d_call: .
j_call: TRBJ2-3
clone_size: once
v_call: TRBV6-6
cdr3_aa: CASNQGGDTQYF
cdr3_nt: TGTGCCAGCAATCAGGGCGGCGATACGCAGTATTTT

d_call: TRBD1
j_call: TRBJ1-2
clone_size: .
v_call: TRBV29-1
cdr3_aa: CSVEGTGANYGYTF
cdr3_nt: TGCAGCGTTGAGGGGACAGGAGCTAACTATGGCTACACCTTC

d_call: .
j_call: TRBJ1-2
clone_size: few
v_call: TRBV30
cdr3_aa: CAWRGGSGAYGYTF
cdr3_nt: TGTGCCTGGAGGGGAGGCTCTGGGGCCTATGGCTACACCTTC

d_call: TRBD2
j_call: TRBJ2-1
clone_size: .
v_call: TRBV30
cdr3_aa: CAWSGAISGIDEQFF
cdr3_nt: TGTGCCTGGAGCGGGGCGATAAGCGGGATTGATGAGCAGTTCTTC

d_call: TRBD1
j_call: TRBJ1-1
clone_size: few
v_call: TRBV18
cdr3_aa: CASNGQANTEAFF
cdr3_nt: TGTGCCAGCAATGGACAGGCTAACACTGAAGCTTTCTTT

d_call: .
j_call: TRBJ1-2
clone_size: few
v_call: TRBV30
cdr3_aa: CARRQDLGYTF
cdr3_nt: TGTGCCCGTCGACAGGACCTTGGCTACACCTTC

d_call: .
j_call: TRBJ2-5
clone_size: .
v_call: TRBV11-2
cdr3_aa: CASSFYGVQETQYF
cdr3_nt: TGTGCCAGCAGCTTTTACGGGGTTCAAGAGACCCAGTACTTC

d_call: .
j_call: TRBJ2-3
clone_size: .
v_call: TRBV5-1
cdr3_aa: CASIKTGGFQDTQYF
cdr3_nt: TGCGCCAGTATCAAAACCGGCGGCTTCCAAGATACGCAGTATTTT

d_call: .
j_call: TRBJ1-1
clone_size: .
v_call: TRBV5-6
cdr3_aa: CASSGYRVDSGTSEAFF
cdr3_nt: TGTGCCAGCTCCGGGTACAGGGTAGATAGTGGAACCTCTGAAGCTTTCTTT

d_call: .
j_call: TRBJ1-1
clone_size: .
v_call: TRBV9
cdr3_aa: CASSVGPGQQPEAFF
cdr3_nt: TGTGCCAGCAGCGTAGGGCCAGGGCAGCAGCCTGAAGCTTTCTTT

d_call: .
j_call: TRBJ2-5
clone_size: .
v_call: TRBV2
cdr3_aa: CASNGPSLETQYF
cdr3_nt: TGTGCCAGCAACGGTCCCTCTTTGGAGACCCAGTACTTC

d_call: .
j_call: TRBJ2-7
clone_size: .
v_call: TRBV19
cdr3_aa: CASSIEGLGEQYF
cdr3_nt: TGTGCCAGTAGTATTGAGGGATTGGGCGAGCAGTACTTC

d_call: .
j_call: TRBJ1-1
clone_size: .
v_call: TRBV13
cdr3_aa: CASSPGLTNTEAFF
cdr3_nt: TGTGCCAGCAGCCCTGGACTGACGAACACTGAAGCTTTCTTT

d_call: TRBD1
j_call: TRBJ1-1
clone_size: few
v_call: TRBV2
cdr3_aa: CASSLVDRAAFF
cdr3_nt: TGTGCCAGCAGCCTCGTCGACAGGGCAGCTTTCTTT

d_call: TRBD1
j_call: TRBJ2-3
clone_size: few
v_call: TRBV19
cdr3_aa: CASRGTGGQKDTQYF
cdr3_nt: TGTGCCAGTAGGGGGACAGGGGGCCAGAAAGATACGCAGTATTTT

d_call: TRBD1
j_call: TRBJ1-5
clone_size: .
v_call: TRBV7-2
cdr3_aa: CASSRDRGQPQHF
cdr3_nt: TGTGCCAGCAGCCGGGACAGGGGTCAGCCCCAGCATTTT

d_call: TRBD2
j_call: TRBJ2-1
clone_size: few
v_call: TRBV10-1
cdr3_aa: CASSALAGYNEQFF
cdr3_nt: TGCGCCAGCAGTGCACTAGCGGGTTACAATGAGCAGTTCTTC

d_call: TRBD1
j_call: TRBJ1-4
clone_size: .
v_call: TRBV2
cdr3_aa: CASSGTGDYEKLFF
cdr3_nt: TGTGCCAGCAGTGGAACAGGGGACTATGAAAAACTGTTTTTT

d_call: .
j_call: TRBJ2-1
clone_size: .
v_call: TRBV2
cdr3_aa: CASLFTGRPIGEQFF
cdr3_nt: TGTGCCAGCCTCTTCACAGGGCGTCCAATTGGTGAGCAGTTCTTC

d_call: .
j_call: TRBJ1-2
clone_size: .
v_call: TRBV19
cdr3_aa: CASSTQRSKHHYGYTF
cdr3_nt: TGTGCCAGTAGTACCCAGAGGTCCAAACATCACTATGGCTACACCTTC

d_call: TRBD2
j_call: TRBJ2-7
clone_size: .
v_call: TRBV28
cdr3_aa: CASRDTSGRLYEQYF
cdr3_nt: TGTGCCAGCAGGGACACCAGCGGGAGACTCTACGAGCAGTACTTC

d_call: .
j_call: TRBJ1-1
clone_size: few
v_call: TRBV30
cdr3_aa: CAWNAFGNTEAFF
cdr3_nt: TGTGCCTGGAATGCGTTTGGGAACACTGAAGCTTTCTTT

d_call: .
j_call: TRBJ2-3
clone_size: few
v_call: TRBV6-6
cdr3_aa: CASSYLQGGTDTQYF
cdr3_nt: TGTGCCAGCAGTTACTTACAGGGTGGCACAGATACGCAGTATTTT

d_call: TRBD1
j_call: TRBJ1-1
clone_size: .
v_call: TRBV30
cdr3_aa: CAWSDRGPIPEAFF
cdr3_nt: TGTGCCTGGAGCGACAGGGGGCCGATCCCTGAAGCTTTCTTT

d_call: TRBD2
j_call: TRBJ2-3
clone_size: few
v_call: TRBV9
cdr3_aa: CASSAHLSGGASTDTQYF
cdr3_nt: TGTGCCAGCAGCGCCCATCTTAGCGGGGGGGCTAGCACAGATACGCAGTATTTT

d_call: .
j_call: TRBJ1-1
clone_size: few
v_call: TRBV28
cdr3_aa: CASSGNTEAFF
cdr3_nt: TGTGCCAGCTCAGGGAACACTGAAGCTTTCTTT

d_call: TRBD2
j_call: TRBJ2-5
clone_size: medium-sized
v_call: TRBV29-1
cdr3_aa: CSVSGLAGVETQYF
cdr3_nt: TGCAGCGTGAGTGGACTAGCGGGAGTCGAGACCCAGTACTTC

d_call: TRBD2
j_call: TRBJ2-3
clone_size: .
v_call: TRBV7-3
cdr3_aa: CASSLSGGATDTQYF
cdr3_nt: TGTGCCAGCAGCTTAAGCGGGGGGGCGACAGATACGCAGTATTTT

d_call: .
j_call: TRBJ2-1
clone_size: few
v_call: TRBV30
cdr3_aa: CAWSIQYDEQFF
cdr3_nt: TGTGCCTGGAGTATCCAGTACGATGAGCAGTTCTTC

d_call: TRBD2
j_call: TRBJ2-7
clone_size: .
v_call: TRBV30
cdr3_aa: CACEADSGSRGEQYF
cdr3_nt: TGTGCCTGCGAAGCGGACAGCGGGAGCCGGGGCGAGCAGTACTTC

d_call: .
j_call: TRBJ2-5
clone_size: few
v_call: TRBV5-1
cdr3_aa: CASSYLADSGETQYF
cdr3_nt: TGCGCCAGCAGCTACCTGGCCGACTCTGGGGAGACCCAGTACTTC

d_call: .
j_call: TRBJ2-6
clone_size: .
v_call: TRBV5-1
cdr3_aa: CASSLKTDNSGANVLTF
cdr3_nt: TGCGCCAGCAGCTTGAAGACCGACAACTCTGGGGCCAACGTCCTGACTTTC

d_call: .
j_call: TRBJ1-5
clone_size: .
v_call: TRBV19
cdr3_aa: CASSIQGQPQHF
cdr3_nt: TGTGCCAGTAGTATTCAGGGTCAGCCCCAGCATTTT

d_call: .
j_call: TRBJ1-2
clone_size: .
v_call: TRBV30
cdr3_aa: CAWGVGANYGYTF
cdr3_nt: TGTGCCTGGGGAGTGGGTGCTAACTATGGCTACACCTTC

d_call: .
j_call: TRBJ1-1
clone_size: .
v_call: TRBV7-8
cdr3_aa: CASSLGSGLTGAEAFF
cdr3_nt: TGTGCCAGCAGCTTAGGATCGGGACTCACGGGGGCTGAAGCTTTCTTT

d_call: .
j_call: TRBJ1-3
clone_size: few
v_call: TRBV14
cdr3_aa: CASSEAFVPTIYF
cdr3_nt: TGTGCCAGCAGCGAGGCGTTCGTGCCCACCATATATTTT

d_call: TRBD2
j_call: TRBJ2-7
clone_size: .
v_call: TRBV7-8
cdr3_aa: CASRSTSGISYEQYF
cdr3_nt: TGTGCCAGCAGATCGACTAGCGGGATTTCCTACGAGCAGTACTTC

d_call: .
j_call: TRBJ1-2
clone_size: .
v_call: TRBV19
cdr3_aa: CASSVPGLYSTF
cdr3_nt: TGTGCCAGTAGTGTACCGGGACTGTATTCCACCTTC

d_call: TRBD1
j_call: TRBJ2-1
clone_size: .
v_call: TRBV10-1
cdr3_aa: CASSTGVWEQFF
cdr3_nt: TGCGCCAGCAGTACAGGGGTTTGGGAGCAGTTCTTC

d_call: TRBD1
j_call: TRBJ2-5
clone_size: .
v_call: TRBV11-2
cdr3_aa: CASTHSQGAVETQYF
cdr3_nt: TGTGCCAGCACCCATAGCCAGGGGGCCGTAGAGACCCAGTACTTC

d_call: TRBD1
j_call: TRBJ2-3
clone_size: .
v_call: TRBV5-8
cdr3_aa: CASSSRAGQGSSDTQYF
cdr3_nt: TGTGCCAGCAGCTCAAGAGCCGGACAGGGATCATCAGATACGCAGTATTTT

d_call: .
j_call: TRBJ2-7
clone_size: .
v_call: TRBV19
cdr3_aa: CASSRSLDSSYEQYF
cdr3_nt: TGTGCCAGTAGTAGGAGCCTGGACAGCTCCTACGAGCAGTACTTC

d_call: .
j_call: TRBJ1-5
clone_size: .
v_call: TRBV2
cdr3_aa: CASTLAGTPNQPQHF
cdr3_nt: TGTGCCAGCACCCTCGCCGGGACACCCAATCAGCCCCAGCATTTT

d_call: TRBD1
j_call: TRBJ1-1
clone_size: .
v_call: TRBV2
cdr3_aa: CASNDRGMNTEAFF
cdr3_nt: TGTGCCAGCAATGACAGGGGGATGAACACTGAAGCTTTCTTT

d_call: TRBD2
j_call: TRBJ2-7
clone_size: .
v_call: TRBV5-1
cdr3_aa: CASSLGSGSRNYEQYF
cdr3_nt: TGCGCCAGCAGCTTGGGCAGCGGGAGCCGAAACTACGAGCAGTACTTC

d_call: TRBD1
j_call: TRBJ1-1
clone_size: once
v_call: TRBV5-1
cdr3_aa: CASSLMGQGRMNTEAFF
cdr3_nt: TGCGCCAGCAGCTTGATGGGACAGGGGCGAATGAACACTGAAGCTTTCTTT

d_call: .
j_call: TRBJ2-7
clone_size: .
v_call: TRBV7-9
cdr3_aa: CASSLTGPGDEQYF
cdr3_nt: TGTGCCAGCAGCTTAACGGGTCCCGGAGACGAGCAGTACTTC

d_call: .
j_call: TRBJ2-1
clone_size: .
v_call: TRBV5-1
cdr3_aa: CASSLADSTLSEQFF
cdr3_nt: TGCGCCAGCAGCTTGGCCGATTCTACACTATCCGAGCAGTTCTTC

d_call: TRBD1
j_call: TRBJ2-5
clone_size: .
v_call: TRBV11-2
cdr3_aa: CASSLGTGYETQYF
cdr3_nt: TGTGCCAGCAGCTTAGGGACAGGGTATGAGACCCAGTACTTC

d_call: TRBD2
j_call: TRBJ2-1
clone_size: .
v_call: TRBV5-1
cdr3_aa: CTSSLMGLAGVLQYNEQFF
cdr3_nt: TGCACCAGCAGCTTGATGGGGCTAGCGGGCGTGCTACAATACAATGAGCAGTTCTTC

d_call: TRBD2
j_call: TRBJ2-2
clone_size: .
v_call: TRBV2
cdr3_aa: CASSRTSGITGELFF
cdr3_nt: TGTGCCAGCAGTCGGACTAGCGGTATCACCGGGGAGCTGTTTTTT